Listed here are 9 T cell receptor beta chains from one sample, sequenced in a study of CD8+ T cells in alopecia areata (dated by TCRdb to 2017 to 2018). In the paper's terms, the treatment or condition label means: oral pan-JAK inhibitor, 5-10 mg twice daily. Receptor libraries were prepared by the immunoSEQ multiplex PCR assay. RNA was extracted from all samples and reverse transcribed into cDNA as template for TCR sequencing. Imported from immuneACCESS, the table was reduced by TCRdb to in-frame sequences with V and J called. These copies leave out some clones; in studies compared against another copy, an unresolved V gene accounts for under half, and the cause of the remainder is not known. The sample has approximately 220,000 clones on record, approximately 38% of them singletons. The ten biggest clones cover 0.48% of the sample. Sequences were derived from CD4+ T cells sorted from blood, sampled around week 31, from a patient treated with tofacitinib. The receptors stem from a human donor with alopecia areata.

CDR3 residues: CASSSDPRTDTQYF. In DNA form, the CDR3 reads TGTGCCAGCAGCTCAGACCCTCGCACAGATACGCAGTATTTT. The V call is TRBV7-3, the J call TRBJ2-3; D is unresolved. Per the germline V gene, CDR1 is SGHTA and CDR2 is FQGTGA. The CDR3 contains 14 residues. V was trimmed by 4 bases and J by 1 base, leaving 9 bases between them.

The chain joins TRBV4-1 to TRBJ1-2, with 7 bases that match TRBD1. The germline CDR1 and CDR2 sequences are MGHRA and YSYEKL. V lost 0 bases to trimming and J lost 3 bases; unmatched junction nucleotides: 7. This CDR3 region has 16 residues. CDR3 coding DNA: TGCGCCAGCAGCCAAGACCCTGACAGGGCCTACTATGGCTACACCTTC. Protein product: CASSQDPDRAYYGYTF.

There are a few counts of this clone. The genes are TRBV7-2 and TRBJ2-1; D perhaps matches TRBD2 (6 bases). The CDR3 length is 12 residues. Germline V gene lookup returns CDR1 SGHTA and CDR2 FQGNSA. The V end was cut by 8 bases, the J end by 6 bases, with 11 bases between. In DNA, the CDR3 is TGTGCCAGCCGGGGGAGCGGCAATGAGCAGTTCTTC. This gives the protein CASRGSGNEQFF.

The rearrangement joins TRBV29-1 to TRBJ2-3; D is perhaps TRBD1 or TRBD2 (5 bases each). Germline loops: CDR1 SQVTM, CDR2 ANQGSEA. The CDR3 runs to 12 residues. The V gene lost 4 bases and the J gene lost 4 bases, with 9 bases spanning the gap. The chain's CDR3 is CSVGRDADTQYF. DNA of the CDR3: TGCAGCGTTGGCAGGGACGCAGATACGCAGTATTTT.

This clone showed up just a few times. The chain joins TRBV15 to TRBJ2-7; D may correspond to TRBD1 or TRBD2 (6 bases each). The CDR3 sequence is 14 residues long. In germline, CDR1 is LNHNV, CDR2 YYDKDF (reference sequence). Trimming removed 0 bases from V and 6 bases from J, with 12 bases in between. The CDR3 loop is CATSRDHGGGEQYF. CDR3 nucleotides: TGTGCCACCAGCAGAGATCACGGAGGGGGCGAGCAGTACTTC. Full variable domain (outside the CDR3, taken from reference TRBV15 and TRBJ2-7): DAMVIQNPRYQVTQFGKPVTLSCSQTLNHNVMYWYQQKSSQAPKLLFHYYDKDFNNEADTPDNFQSRRPNTSFCFLDIRSPGLGDTAMYLCATSRDHGGGEQYFGPGTRLTVT.

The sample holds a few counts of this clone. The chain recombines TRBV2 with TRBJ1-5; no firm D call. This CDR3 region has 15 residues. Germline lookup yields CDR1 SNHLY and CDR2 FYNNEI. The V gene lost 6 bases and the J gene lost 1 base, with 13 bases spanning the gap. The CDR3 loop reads CASRWRASSNQPQHF. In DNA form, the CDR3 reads TGTGCCAGCAGATGGAGGGCGTCGAGCAATCAGCCCCAGCATTTT.

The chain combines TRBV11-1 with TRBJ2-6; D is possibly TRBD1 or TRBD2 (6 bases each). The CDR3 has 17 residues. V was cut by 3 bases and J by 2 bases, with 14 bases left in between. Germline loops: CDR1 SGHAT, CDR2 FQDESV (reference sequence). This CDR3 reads CASSLDRGGTGANVLTF. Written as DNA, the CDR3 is TGTGCCAGCAGCTTGGACAGAGGAGGGACTGGGGCCAACGTCCTGACTTTC. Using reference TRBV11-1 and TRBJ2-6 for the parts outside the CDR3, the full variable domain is EAEVAQSPRYKITEKSQAVAFWCDPISGHATLYWYRQILGQGPELLVQFQDESVVDDSQLPKDRFSAERLKGVDSTLKIQPAELGDSAMYLCASSLDRGGTGANVLTFGAGSRLTVL.

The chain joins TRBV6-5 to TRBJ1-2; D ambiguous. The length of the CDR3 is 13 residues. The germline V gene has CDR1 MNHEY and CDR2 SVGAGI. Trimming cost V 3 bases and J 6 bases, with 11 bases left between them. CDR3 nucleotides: TGTGCCAGCAGTTATGAAGAACGAAATGGCTACACCTTC. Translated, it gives CASSYEERNGYTF.

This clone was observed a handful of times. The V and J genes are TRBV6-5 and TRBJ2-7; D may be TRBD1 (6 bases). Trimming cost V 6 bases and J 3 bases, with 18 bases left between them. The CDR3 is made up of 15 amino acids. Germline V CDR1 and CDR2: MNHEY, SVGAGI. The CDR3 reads CASRYGTGSIYEQYF. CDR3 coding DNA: TGTGCCAGCAGATACGGAACAGGGTCGATCTACGAGCAGTACTTC.